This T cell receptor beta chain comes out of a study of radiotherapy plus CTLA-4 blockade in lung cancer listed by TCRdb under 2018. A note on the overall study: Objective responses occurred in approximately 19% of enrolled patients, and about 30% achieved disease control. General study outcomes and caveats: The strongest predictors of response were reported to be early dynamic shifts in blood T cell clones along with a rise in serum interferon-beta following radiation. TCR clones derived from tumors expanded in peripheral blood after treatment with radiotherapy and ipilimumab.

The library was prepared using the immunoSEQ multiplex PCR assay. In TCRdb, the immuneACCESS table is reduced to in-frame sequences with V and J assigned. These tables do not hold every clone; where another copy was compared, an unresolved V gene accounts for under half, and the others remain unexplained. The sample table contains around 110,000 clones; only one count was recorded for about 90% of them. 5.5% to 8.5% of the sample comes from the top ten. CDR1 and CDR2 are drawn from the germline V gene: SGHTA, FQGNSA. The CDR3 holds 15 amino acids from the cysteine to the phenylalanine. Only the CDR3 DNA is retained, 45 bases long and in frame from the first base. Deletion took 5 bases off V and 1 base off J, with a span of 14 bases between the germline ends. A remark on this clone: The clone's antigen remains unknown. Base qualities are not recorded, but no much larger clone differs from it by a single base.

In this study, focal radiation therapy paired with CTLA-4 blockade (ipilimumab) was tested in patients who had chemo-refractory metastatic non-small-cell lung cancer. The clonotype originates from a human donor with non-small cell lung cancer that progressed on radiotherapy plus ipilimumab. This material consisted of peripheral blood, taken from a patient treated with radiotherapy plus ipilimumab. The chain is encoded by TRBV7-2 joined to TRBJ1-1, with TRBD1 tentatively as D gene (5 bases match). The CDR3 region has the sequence CASSKGRIENTEAFF. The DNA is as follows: TGTGCCAGCAGCAAGGGACGGATAGAGAACACTGAAGCTTTCTTT.